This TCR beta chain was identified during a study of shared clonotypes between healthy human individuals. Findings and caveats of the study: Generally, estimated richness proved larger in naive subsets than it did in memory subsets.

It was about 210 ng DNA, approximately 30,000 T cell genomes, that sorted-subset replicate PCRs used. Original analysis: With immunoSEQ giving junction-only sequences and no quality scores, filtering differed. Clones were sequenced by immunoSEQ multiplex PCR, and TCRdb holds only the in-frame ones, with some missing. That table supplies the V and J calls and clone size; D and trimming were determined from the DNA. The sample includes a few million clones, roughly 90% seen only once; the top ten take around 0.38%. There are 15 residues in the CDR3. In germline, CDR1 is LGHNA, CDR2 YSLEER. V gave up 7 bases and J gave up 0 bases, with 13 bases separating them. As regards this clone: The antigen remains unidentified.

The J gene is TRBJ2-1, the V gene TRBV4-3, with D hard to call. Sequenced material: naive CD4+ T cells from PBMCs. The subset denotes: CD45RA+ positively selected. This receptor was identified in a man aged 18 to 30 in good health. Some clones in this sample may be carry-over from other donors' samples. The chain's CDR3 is CASKAGMDSYNEQFF. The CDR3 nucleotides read TGCGCCAGCAAAGCCGGTATGGACTCCTACAATGAGCAGTTCTTC.